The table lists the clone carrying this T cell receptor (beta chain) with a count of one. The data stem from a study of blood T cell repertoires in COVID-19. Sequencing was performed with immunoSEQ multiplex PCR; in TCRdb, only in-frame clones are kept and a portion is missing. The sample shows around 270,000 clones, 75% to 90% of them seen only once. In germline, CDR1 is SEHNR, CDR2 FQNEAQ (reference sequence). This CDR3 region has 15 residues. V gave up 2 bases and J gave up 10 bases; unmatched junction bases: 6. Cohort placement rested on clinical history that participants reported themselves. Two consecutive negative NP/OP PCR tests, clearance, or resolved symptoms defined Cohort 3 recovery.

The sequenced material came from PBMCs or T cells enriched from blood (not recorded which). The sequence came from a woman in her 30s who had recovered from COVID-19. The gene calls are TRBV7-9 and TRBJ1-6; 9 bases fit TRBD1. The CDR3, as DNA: TGTGCCAGCAGCTTAATTGTGGGGACAGGGTCACCCCTCCACTTT. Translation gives CASSLIVGTGSPLHF.